This T cell receptor beta chain comes out of a study of identical twins. Healthy Caucasians alone served as donors. To note about this clonotype: Its antigen remains unknown.

Germline V lookup: CDR1 SGHDN, CDR2 FVKESK. V lost 2 bases and J lost 0; bases outside the gene matches: 5. CDR3 length: 17 residues. Study results and caveats: Shared out-of-frame alpha sequences (those common to twins) showed excess low generation probability.

A template switching step contributed a universal primer site, while unique molecular identifiers were present in the cDNA. TCRdb re-called the 5' RACE reads through MiXCR, storing one row per CDR3 protein. The sample has around 280,000 distinct CDR3 sequences, roughly 8.6% seen once. This sample was also put to use in a study of yellow fever vaccine responses in identical twins. From that paper: Among the twins, the vaccine T cell response reportedly seemed partly convergent and partly personalized.

The gene calls are TRBV14 and TRBJ2-5; 11 bases line up with TRBD2. This TCR came from a woman between 18 and 29 years old in good health. The sequencing sample was made of memory (CD45RO+) T cells sorted from blood. The CDR3 loop is CASSQLPSGGYQETQYF. The CDR3 DNA reads TGTGCCAGCAGCCAACTCCCTAGCGGGGGGTACCAAGAGACCCAGTACTTC.